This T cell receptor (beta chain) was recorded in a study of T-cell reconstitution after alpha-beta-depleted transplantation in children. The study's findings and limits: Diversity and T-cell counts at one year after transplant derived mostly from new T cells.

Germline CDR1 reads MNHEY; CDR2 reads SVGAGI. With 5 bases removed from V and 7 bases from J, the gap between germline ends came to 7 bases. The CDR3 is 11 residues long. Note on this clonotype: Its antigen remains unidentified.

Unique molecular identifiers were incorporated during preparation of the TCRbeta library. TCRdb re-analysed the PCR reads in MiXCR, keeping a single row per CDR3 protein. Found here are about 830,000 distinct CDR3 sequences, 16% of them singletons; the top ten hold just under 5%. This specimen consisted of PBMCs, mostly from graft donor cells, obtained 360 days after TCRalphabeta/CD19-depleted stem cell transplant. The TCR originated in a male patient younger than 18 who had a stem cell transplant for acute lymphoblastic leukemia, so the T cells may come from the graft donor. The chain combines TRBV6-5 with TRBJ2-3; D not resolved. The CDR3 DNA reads TGTGCCAGCAGTGGGGTTAATACGCAGTATTTT. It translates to CASSGVNTQYF.